Listed below are T cell receptor beta chains from one sample, sequenced in a study of vaccination effects on CD4 cells after COVID-19. Method: immunoSEQ multiplex PCR; TCRdb's copy keeps in-frame clones and lacks some. The sample carries roughly 45,000 clones, 72% recorded once. Their specific antigens are unknown. Sequencing used CD4+ T cells from PBMCs cultured without peptide, obtained after COVID-19 vaccination. Receptors were obtained from a human donor who received a COVID-19 vaccine. Each CDR3 is given with its conserved first and last residue. The D gene is left open where the match is weak. Size is stated for part of the rows, as once, few or many counts, or as a class when the clone is expanded.

V	D	J	size	CDR3	DNA
TRBV18	TRBD1	TRBJ2-3	.	CASSLAGTGVLDTQYF	TGTGCCAGCTCACTAGCCGGGACAGGGGTTTTGGATACGCAGTATTTT
TRBV5-1	.	TRBJ2-1	.	CASSSGTVYNEQFF	TGCGCCAGCAGTTCCGGGACCGTCTACAATGAGCAGTTCTTC
TRBV29-1	.	TRBJ1-1	.	CSVRGRVNTEAFF	TGCAGCGTTAGGGGCAGGGTGAACACTGAAGCTTTCTTT
TRBV29-1	.	TRBJ1-1	.	CSVEAQGNTEAFF	TGCAGCGTTGAAGCGCAGGGAAACACTGAAGCTTTCTTT
TRBV5-6	.	TRBJ2-3	few	CASTLLSSRDDTDTQYF	TGTGCCAGCACCCTACTTTCCTCGCGGGATGACACAGATACGCAGTATTTT
TRBV15	.	TRBJ2-7	few	CATSREGSYEQYF	TGTGCCACCAGCAGAGAAGGTAGCTACGAGCAGTACTTC
TRBV19	.	TRBJ2-5	.	CASSIAWASSSQETQYF	TGTGCCAGTAGTATAGCGTGGGCTAGTTCGAGCCAAGAGACCCAGTACTTC
TRBV5-1	TRBD2	TRBJ2-7	once	CASSLLAGALYEQYF	TGCGCCAGCAGCTTGTTAGCGGGAGCCCTCTACGAGCAGTACTTC
TRBV30	TRBD1	TRBJ1-1	.	CAWSSDRVGLMNTEAFF	TGTGCCTGGAGTTCGGACAGGGTCGGTCTGATGAACACTGAAGCTTTCTTT
TRBV19	.	TRBJ2-7	.	CASSIGDESSYEQYF	TGTGCCAGTAGTATCGGGGACGAGAGCTCCTACGAGCAGTACTTC
TRBV3-1/TRBV3-2	TRBD2	TRBJ2-1	.	CASSSLGAGGLQFF	TGTGCCAGCAGCTCCCTGGGAGCGGGGGGTCTGCAGTTCTTC
TRBV9	.	TRBJ2-4	.	CASSVGLTVDIQYF	TGTGCCAGCAGCGTAGGACTAACCGTAGACATTCAGTACTTC
TRBV11-2	.	TRBJ2-2	.	CASSLGQITGELFF	TGTGCCAGCAGCTTAGGACAGATCACCGGGGAGCTGTTTTTT
TRBV6-5	TRBD2	TRBJ2-5	.	CASSPPPGLAGTQYF	TGTGCCAGCAGTCCGCCACCGGGACTAGCGGGTACCCAGTACTTC
TRBV5-8	TRBD1	TRBJ1-2	once	CASSLVGGTAPYGYTF	TGTGCCAGCAGCTTGGTGGGAGGGACAGCGCCCTATGGCTACACCTTC
TRBV18	.	TRBJ1-5	.	CASSPSLTGTVGGQPQHF	TGTGCCAGCTCACCGTCCCTCACCGGGACGGTTGGGGGTCAGCCCCAGCATTTT
TRBV19	TRBD1	TRBJ1-6	few	CASSGDRGNSPLHF	TGTGCCAGTAGCGGAGACAGGGGAAATTCACCCCTCCACTTT
TRBV5-1	TRBD1	TRBJ1-1	few	CASSRTTGPTGDTEAFF	TGCGCCAGCAGCCGAACCACAGGGCCCACAGGGGACACTGAAGCTTTCTTT
TRBV7-2	.	TRBJ1-3	.	CASSSYQGPGNTIYF	TGTGCCAGCAGCTCGTACCAGGGTCCTGGAAACACCATATATTTT
TRBV5-4	.	TRBJ1-3	.	CASSLDGYLFSGNTIYF	TGTGCCAGCAGCTTGGACGGCTACCTCTTCTCTGGAAACACCATATATTTT
TRBV4-1	.	TRBJ1-5	.	CASSQEGHTNQPQHF	TGCGCCAGCAGCCAGGAGGGACACACCAATCAGCCCCAGCATTTT
TRBV27	.	TRBJ2-5	.	CDLKNPGIVATQYF	TGTGATCTAAAAAACCCAGGGATAGTGGCGACCCAGTACTTC
TRBV12-5	.	TRBJ2-1	.	CASGAANYNEQFF	TGTGCTAGTGGTGCAGCTAACTACAATGAGCAGTTCTTC
TRBV23-1	.	TRBJ2-1	.	CARTGDEQFF	TGCGCCAGGACAGGTGATGAGCAGTTCTTC
TRBV19	.	TRBJ1-2	.	CASSIGGSLIGYTF	TGTGCCAGTAGTATCGGCGGCAGCCTTATTGGCTACACCTTC
TRBV2	TRBD1	TRBJ2-2	.	CASNAGGYTGELFF	TGTGCCAGCAACGCAGGGGGCTACACCGGGGAGCTGTTTTTT
TRBV6-2/TRBV6-3	.	TRBJ2-1	few	CASSILTEFWVRVDSYNEQFF	TGTGCCAGCAGCATATTAACGGAGTTTTGGGTACGGGTTGATTCCTACAATGAGCAGTTCTTC
TRBV30	.	TRBJ1-2	.	CAWNGGTNYGYTF	TGTGCCTGGAATGGAGGGACTAACTATGGCTACACCTTC
TRBV19	.	TRBJ2-3	.	CASSLRGGLADTQYF	TGTGCCAGTAGTCTCAGGGGAGGATTGGCAGATACGCAGTATTTT
TRBV5-4	TRBD1	TRBJ1-3	.	CASSLEGANSGNTIYF	TGTGCCAGCAGCTTGGAGGGGGCTAACTCTGGAAACACCATATATTTT
TRBV4-2	.	TRBJ2-3	once	CASSQSTTGTDTQYF	TGTGCCAGCAGCCAATCGACGACAGGTACAGATACGCAGTATTTT
TRBV5-4	TRBD1	TRBJ2-5	.	CASSQAGQGAGETQYF	TGTGCCAGCAGCCAGGCGGGGCAGGGGGCGGGGGAGACCCAGTACTTC
TRBV19	.	TRBJ1-2	.	CASSYTRPQGYGYTF	TGTGCCAGCTCGTACACGAGACCACAGGGCTATGGCTACACCTTC
TRBV7-9	TRBD1	TRBJ1-2	.	CASSFSTGGDGYTF	TGTGCCAGCAGCTTTTCAACAGGGGGGGATGGCTACACCTTC
TRBV7-6	TRBD1	TRBJ2-6	once	CASSLRRDRVDSGANVLTF	TGTGCCAGCAGCTTGCGCCGGGACAGGGTTGACTCTGGGGCCAACGTCCTGACTTTC
TRBV5-5	TRBD1	TRBJ2-5	.	CASSLGQGQETQYF	TGTGCCAGCAGCTTGGGACAGGGGCAAGAGACCCAGTACTTC
TRBV11-2	.	TRBJ1-5	.	CASRTGIRFGYSNQPQHF	TGTGCCAGCAGAACCGGGATCCGGTTCGGATATAGCAATCAGCCCCAGCATTTT
TRBV3-1/TRBV3-2	.	TRBJ1-6	.	CASSPYGGPNNSPLHF	TGTGCCAGCAGCCCTTATGGGGGACCAAATAATTCACCCCTCCACTTT
TRBV2	TRBD2	TRBJ2-1	.	CASSEWLAGDNEQFF	TGTGCCAGCAGTGAATGGCTAGCGGGGGACAATGAGCAGTTCTTC
TRBV5-6	TRBD1	TRBJ2-1	.	CASSLFATGYSDEQFF	TGTGCCAGCAGCTTGTTTGCGACAGGGTATAGCGATGAGCAGTTCTTC
TRBV19	.	TRBJ2-1	medium-sized	CASSIESGPYNEQFF	TGTGCCAGTAGTATAGAGTCGGGACCCTACAATGAGCAGTTCTTC